This TCR beta chain emerged from a study of blood T cells in healthy people across ages. Findings of the study overall: TCR beta diversity was tightly associated with the proportion of naive T cells. Age brought a roughly linear fall in TCR beta diversity measured per million T cells.

The CDR3 extends over 18 amino acids. The J segment lost 5 bases and the V segment lost 0 bases, leaving 13 bases of the junction unmatched. Germline assignment: CDR1 MNHEY and CDR2 SVGEGT. Of note for this clonotype: Its antigen is undetermined.

Each donor supplied approximately 10 milliliters of peripheral blood. A second about 6 to 11 cycle PCR used barcoded and J-beta primers. TCRdb ran MiXCR on the 5' RACE reads and lists one entry per CDR3 protein. The sample comprises almost 1 million distinct CDR3 sequences, about 53% of which are singletons, and 20% to 25% rests with the top ten. This receptor was taken from an older woman in good health. Sample: blood. The J gene is TRBJ2-7, the V gene TRBV6-2 or TRBV6-3, with 10 bases that match TRBD2. CDR3 region: CASSYSGLAVLEEDEQYF. The DNA of the CDR3 is TGTGCCAGCAGTTACTCCGGACTAGCGGTTTTAGAGGAGGACGAGCAGTACTTC.